This passage covers 19 T cell receptor beta chains from one sample sequenced in a study of cytomegalovirus exposure and HLA in healthy donors. PCR was performed using 60 Vbeta and 13 Jbeta primers. Using immunoSEQ multiplex PCR, the repertoire was profiled, and TCRdb retains in-frame clones only, with some absent. The data contain around 150,000 clones, 70% to 80% of them singletons. Sequenced sample: PBMCs. All receptors derive from a human donor in good health.

V and J are TRBV7-9 and TRBJ2-1, with 8 nucleotides matching TRBD2. The junction had 7 bases not matched to a gene; V was cut back by 2 bases and J by 7 bases. The CDR3 is made up of 15 amino acids. Germline-derived CDR1 and CDR2 are SEHNR and FQNEAQ (reference sequence). The CDR3 region is CASSLMAGGRNEQFF. CDR3 nucleotide sequence: TGTGCCAGCAGCTTAATGGCGGGAGGTCGGAATGAGCAGTTCTTC.

This clone was seen once. The chain uses TRBV9 and TRBJ2-3; the D is unclear. This CDR3 comprises 13 residues. V was shortened by 3 bases and J by 2 bases, with 7 bases between the two germline ends. Germline assignment: CDR1 SGDLS and CDR2 YYNGEE. The CDR3 loop is CASSAVFTDTQYF. CDR3 bases: TGTGCCAGCAGCGCCGTGTTCACAGATACGCAGTATTTT. The complete variable domain, with remaining parts taken from reference TRBV9 and TRBJ2-3, reads DSGVTQTPKHLITATGQRVTLRCSPRSGDLSVYWYQQSLDQGLQFLIQYYNGEERAKGNILERFSAQQFPDLHSELNLSSLELGDSALYFCASSAVFTDTQYFGPGTRLTVL.

This rearrangement joins TRBV7-9 to TRBJ2-1, with 8 positions matching TRBD2. The CDR3 covers 16 residues. Germline lookup yields CDR1 SEHNR and CDR2 FQNEAQ (reference sequence). V shed 4 bases and J 0 bases; nucleotides not matched to a gene: 5. DNA of the CDR3: TGTGCCAGCAGCTCCACAAGCGGGAGCTCCTACAATGAGCAGTTCTTC. This codes for CASSSTSGSSYNEQFF.

This clone was counted only a few times. The CDR3 DNA reads as TGTGCCAGCAGCCCGGGACAGCGTAATTCACCCCTCCACTTT. Translation gives CASSPGQRNSPLHF. The chain has TRBV28 and TRBJ1-6, with 7 bases that match TRBD1. Germline V gene lookup returns CDR1 MDHEN and CDR2 SYDVKM. The V segment lost 6 bases and the J segment 6 bases; nucleotides outside the gene matches: 5. The CDR3 sequence is 14 residues long.

This chain connects TRBV4-1 to TRBJ2-1; 11 nucleotides match TRBD1. The V gene end was trimmed by 3 bases and the J gene end by 4 bases; junction bases not matched to a gene: 2. The CDR3 totals 15 residues. The V gene's germline CDR1 is MGHRA and CDR2 YSYEKL. The CDR3 region has the DNA TGCGCCAGCAGCCAGGGACAGGGGGGATACAATGAGCAGTTCTTC. It encodes CASSQGQGGYNEQFF.

This chain joins TRBV7-8 and TRBJ2-1; 9 bases map to TRBD2. This CDR3 region has 14 residues. The germline gives CDR1 SGHVS, CDR2 FQNEAQ. Trimming removed 2 bases from V and 8 bases from J; junction bases left unmatched: 4. CDR3 protein: CASSLRGGADEQFF. In DNA form, the CDR3 reads TGTGCCAGCAGCTTACGCGGGGGGGCCGATGAGCAGTTCTTC.

The V gene is TRBV4-3, the J gene TRBJ1-1, with a possible D match to TRBD1 (5 bases). The CDR3 consists of 14 residues. Germline-derived CDR1 and CDR2 are LGHNA and YSLEER. With 0 bases removed from V and 4 bases from J, the gap between germline ends came to 9 bases. The CDR3 bases are TGCGCCAGCAGCCAAGAGCGGACATTCACTGAAGCTTTCTTT. It encodes CASSQERTFTEAFF.

The chain employs TRBV4-2 and TRBJ1-2; D not certain. Per germline, CDR1 LGHNA and CDR2 YNFKEQ. With 1 base removed from V and 4 bases from J, the gap between germline ends came to 7 bases. The CDR3 sequence is 13 residues long. CDR3 in DNA: TGTGCCAGCAGCCAAGGGAACAGCTATGGCTACACCTTC. Its translation is CASSQGNSYGYTF.

In nucleotides, the CDR3 is TGTGCCAGCAGGGATAACCGGGACAGGGGGCTGCATGGCTACACCTTC. Translation gives CASRDNRDRGLHGYTF. J is TRBJ1-2 and V is TRBV28; 12 bases line up with TRBD1. Unmatched junction bases numbered 11, after V lost 6 bases and J lost 6 bases. Germline CDR1 reads MDHEN; CDR2 reads SYDVKM. CDR3 length equals 16 residues.

The V call is TRBV28, the J call TRBJ1-1; TRBD1 might be the D (6 bases). Germline CDR1 reads MDHEN; CDR2 reads SYDVKM. Trimming stripped 6 bases from V and 8 bases from J, with 22 bases between. The CDR3 contains 15 residues. The CDR3 sequence is CASSPRDMEKLEAFF. CDR3 sequence (DNA): TGTGCCAGCAGCCCCCGGGACATGGAAAAACTGGAAGCTTTCTTT.

V gene TRBV4-1 combines with J gene TRBJ2-7, with D possibly matching TRBD1 (5 bases). Trimming removed 4 bases at V and 2 bases at J, with 18 bases between. Per germline, CDR1 MGHRA and CDR2 YSYEKL. The length of the CDR3 is 16 residues. The CDR3 DNA follows: TGCGCCAGCAGCCCCATAAGGGGATTTGGGCCCTACGAGCAGTACTTC. It codes for CASSPIRGFGPYEQYF.

Only a few counts were recorded for this clone. The chain has TRBV18 and TRBJ1-1, with D perhaps TRBD1 (5 bases). The CDR3 has 15 residues. The germline V gene has CDR1 KGHSH and CDR2 LQKENI. V was pared by 3 bases and J by 1 base, with 12 bases between. The DNA of the CDR3 is TGTGCCAGCTCACCCCTCGGCGGGGGGAACACTGAAGCTTTCTTT. Its translation: CASSPLGGGNTEAFF.

This clone was counted once. The V gene is TRBV28, the J gene TRBJ2-7; tentative D call: TRBD2 (6 bases). Trimming removed 6 bases from V and 5 bases from J, with 20 bases in between. CDR3 size: 15 residues. Germline V lookup: CDR1 MDHEN, CDR2 SYDVKM. CDR3 sequence: CASRRGGLPGDEQYF. CDR3 DNA: TGTGCCAGCAGGCGGGGCGGGCTCCCGGGAGACGAGCAGTACTTC.

V is TRBV19 and J is TRBJ1-5, with D unresolved. CDR3 size: 15 residues. Per germline, CDR1 LNHDA and CDR2 SQIVND (reference sequence). V lost 7 bases and J lost 0, with 13 bases in between. CDR3 DNA: TGTGCCAGTAAGGAGGGTCTTTCTAGCAATCAGCCCCAGCATTTT. Translated, it gives CASKEGLSSNQPQHF.

The chain recombines TRBV19 with TRBJ2-2; TRBD1 aligns across 10 bases. This CDR3 is built from 15 residues. CDR1 LNHDA and CDR2 SQIVND come from the germline V gene (reference sequence). The V segment lost 5 bases and the J segment 6 bases; nucleotides outside the gene matches: 6. The CDR3: CASSSPGTGAGELFF. The CDR3 bases are TGTGCCAGTAGTTCCCCCGGGACAGGGGCCGGGGAGCTGTTTTTT.

The rearrangement joins TRBV29-1 to TRBJ1-1; 9 bases map to TRBD1. The ends lost 7 bases at V and 1 base at J; junction bases unmatched: 4. The length of the CDR3 is 13 residues. Germline assignment: CDR1 SQVTM and CDR2 ANQGSEA. The CDR3 DNA reads TGCAGCGGGGACAGGGTGGAGAACACTGAAGCTTTCTTT. This gives the protein CSGDRVENTEAFF.

This clone has a handful of counts. V is TRBV10-2 and J is TRBJ1-1; possible D gene TRBD1, 5 bases. CDR3 length: 15 amino acids. Germline CDR1 WSHSY, CDR2 SAAADI. Trimming cost V 1 base and J 1 base, with 10 bases left between them. The CDR3 sequence: CASSEYGQGNTEAFF. As DNA, the CDR3 is TGCGCCAGCAGTGAGTACGGACAAGGGAACACTGAAGCTTTCTTT.

This rearrangement joins TRBV5-1 to TRBJ1-4; the match to TRBD1 covers 11 bases. Looked up from germline, CDR1 is SGHRS and CDR2 is YFSETQ. The trim removed 5 bases at V and 10 bases at J, leaving 7 bases unmatched. This CDR3 region has 14 residues. Written as DNA, the CDR3 is TGCGCCAGCAGACCGGGACAGGGGGAAGGAAAACTGTTTTTT. This translates into CASRPGQGEGKLFF. Variable domain in full (rest from reference TRBV5-1 and TRBJ1-4): KAGVTQTPRYLIKTRGQQVTLSCSPISGHRSVSWYQQTPGQGLQFLFEYFSETQRNKGNFPGRFSGRQFSNSRSEMNVSTLELGDSALYLCASRPGQGEGKLFFGSGTQLSVL.

This chain connects TRBV18 to TRBJ2-7; 10 bases match TRBD2. This CDR3 is 14 amino acids long. From germline, CDR1 is KGHSH and CDR2 LQKENI. V was clipped by 2 bases and J by 4 bases; unmatched bases: 2. In DNA form, the CDR3 reads TGTGCCAGCTCACCAGGGACTAGCGCGTACGAGCAGTACTTC. Translated: CASSPGTSAYEQYF.